This entry lists 29 T cell receptor beta chains sequenced from one sample in a study of OX40 agonist ivuxolimab in advanced cancers. This table comes from immunoSEQ multiplex PCR, and its TCRdb copy is limited to in-frame clones, with some not included. The sample carries 45,000 to 55,000 clones, roughly four fifths recorded once. Sequencing was performed on CD4+ or CD8+ T cells sorted from blood, taken in a trial of the OX40 agonist ivuxolimab. The receptors here all came from an adult with an advanced solid tumor such as melanoma, head and neck, liver or kidney cancer.

J is TRBJ1-4 and V is TRBV7-8, with a tentative D call TRBD1 (5 bases). Trimming removed 2 bases at V and 13 bases at J, with 14 bases between. The CDR3 totals 13 residues. Germline values: CDR1 SGHVS, CDR2 FQNEAQ. CDR3 nucleotides: TGTGCCAGCAGCTTATTAACGGGGCGGAGACTGTTTTTT. It encodes CASSLLTGRRLFF.

This chain connects TRBV28 to TRBJ2-1, with TRBD2 matching over 8 bases. CDR1 is MDHEN and CDR2 is SYDVKM in the germline V gene. The junction had 7 bases not matched to a gene; V was cut back by 6 bases and J by 9 bases. The CDR3 loop spans 13 amino acids. The CDR3 DNA follows: TGTGCCAGCAGACAAAACGGGAGGGGTGAGCAGTTCTTC. This codes for CASRQNGRGEQFF.

This rearrangement joins TRBV12-5 to TRBJ2-1; 8 positions match TRBD1. The CDR3 is made up of 16 amino acids. Trimming took 1 base from V and 9 from J; bases not matched to a gene: 11. Germline CDR1 and CDR2: LGHNT and FRNRAP. CDR3 DNA sequence: TGTGCTAGTGGTTTGGGGGGACAGGCCGGATTCGGTGAGCAGTTCTTC. It specifies CASGLGGQAGFGEQFF.

V usage is TRBV5-1 and J usage is TRBJ2-1, with D unclear. V was trimmed by 3 bases and J by 0 bases, leaving 10 bases between them. This CDR3 has 15 residues. Per the germline V gene, CDR1 is SGHRS and CDR2 is YFSETQ. The CDR3 loop reads CASSSRQNSYNEQFF. DNA for the CDR3: TGCGCCAGCAGCTCCAGACAAAACTCCTACAATGAGCAGTTCTTC. Drawing the rest from reference TRBV5-1 and TRBJ2-1, the complete variable domain is KAGVTQTPRYLIKTRGQQVTLSCSPISGHRSVSWYQQTPGQGLQFLFEYFSETQRNKGNFPGRFSGRQFSNSRSEMNVSTLELGDSALYLCASSSRQNSYNEQFFGPGTRLTVL.

The V call is TRBV19, the J call TRBJ1-2, with unresolved D. V was clipped by 9 bases and J by 7 bases, with 18 bases between them. The CDR3 is 13 amino acids. Germline CDR1 and CDR2: LNHDA and SQIVND (reference sequence). The CDR3 DNA is TGTGCCAGACCCGGGCCGCCCCCGGGTGGCTACACCTTC. Translation gives CARPGPPPGGYTF. The complete variable domain, with remaining parts taken from reference TRBV19 and TRBJ1-2, reads DGGITQSPKYLFRKEGQNVTLSCEQNLNHDAMYWYRQDPGQGLRLIYYSQIVNDFQKGDIAEGYSVSREKKESFPLTVTSAQKNPTAFYLCARPGPPPGGYTFGSGTRLTVV.

The chain carries TRBV10-2 and TRBJ2-7; D gene uncertain. The length of the CDR3 is 13 residues. With 1 base removed from V and 0 bases from J, the gap between germline ends came to 4 bases. Germline assignment: CDR1 WSHSY and CDR2 SAAADI. The CDR3 coding sequence is TGCGCCAGCAGTGAGTACTCCTCCTACGAGCAGTACTTC. This translates into CASSEYSSYEQYF.

The genes are TRBV9 and TRBJ2-1, with D unclear. Germline assignment: CDR1 SGDLS and CDR2 YYNGEE. The ends were cut back, 0 bases at V and 0 bases at J, with 13 bases in the middle. The CDR3 sequence is 17 residues long. The CDR3 coding sequence is TGTGCCAGCAGCGTAGAGGCAGGCTCGAGCTCCTACAATGAGCAGTTCTTC. As protein: CASSVEAGSSSYNEQFF.

This chain connects TRBV7-2 to TRBJ2-3; D remains ambiguous. CDR3 length: 14 residues. V was cut by 3 bases and J by 3 bases, with 10 bases left in between. Germline CDR1 is SGHTA and CDR2 is FQGNSA. CDR3 sequence: CASSLVVWTDTQYF. CDR3 in DNA: TGTGCCAGCAGCTTGGTAGTTTGGACAGATACGCAGTATTTT.

The chain links TRBV7-3 to TRBJ2-3; possibly TRBD1 for D (6 bases). CDR3 length: 15 amino acids. Germline V gives CDR1 SGHTA, CDR2 FQGTGA. The V and J ends lost 5 bases and 1 base respectively, with 13 bases between them. The DNA of the CDR3 is TGTGCCAGCAGCCTTAACAGGGATGGCACAGATACGCAGTATTTT. It yields the protein CASSLNRDGTDTQYF. The full variable domain, rest sourced from reference TRBV7-3 and TRBJ2-3, is GAGVSQTPSNKVTEKGKYVELRCDPISGHTALYWYRQSLGQGPEFLIYFQGTGAADDSGLPNDRFFAVRPEGSVSTLKIQRTERGDSAVYLCASSLNRDGTDTQYFGPGTRLTVL.

This clone was found a few times. This chain joins TRBV5-6 and TRBJ1-5; unclear D gene. The CDR3 runs 15 residues. Germline V lookup: CDR1 SGHDT, CDR2 YYEEEE. Deletions cut 0 bases from V and 3 bases from J, with 10 bases between. The CDR3 bases are TGTGCCAGCAGCTTGGGGGGTCGGTTCAATCAGCCCCAGCATTTT. This codes for CASSLGGRFNQPQHF.

This chain links TRBV9 with TRBJ1-1; a possible D gene is TRBD1 (6 bases). The CDR3 consists of 14 residues. The germline V and J ends were trimmed by 3 bases and 3 bases, with 12 bases remaining between them. From germline, CDR1 is SGDLS and CDR2 YYNGEE. The CDR3 region is CASSEDSGDTEAFF. CDR3 DNA: TGTGCCAGCAGCGAGGATTCAGGGGACACTGAAGCTTTCTTT.

J is TRBJ2-4 and V is TRBV21-1. TRBV21-1 corresponds to a pseudogene. The length of the CDR3 is 20 residues. The CDR3 DNA reads TGTGCCAGCAGCGCCGACTCAGGTTACCATAGGAAACAAGCCAAAAACATTCAGTACTTC. This codes for CASSADSGYHRKQAKNIQYF.

V gene TRBV11-2 combines with J gene TRBJ1-2, with 7 bases that match TRBD1. CDR1 SGHAT and CDR2 FQNNGV come from the germline V gene. The CDR3 has 14 residues. J gave up 4 bases and V 5 bases, and 7 bases lay outside the gene matches. The CDR3 reads CASSTRDRIYGYTF. CDR3 nucleotides: TGTGCCAGCAGCACGAGGGACAGAATCTATGGCTACACCTTC.

This chain joins TRBV5-5 and TRBJ1-2; D is uncertain. V was trimmed by 0 bases and J by 4 bases, leaving 7 bases between them. This CDR3 has 13 amino acids. The V gene's germline CDR1 is SGHKS and CDR2 YYEKEE (reference sequence). CDR3 region: CASSLVETYGYTF. The CDR3 coding sequence is TGTGCCAGCAGCTTGGTAGAGACCTATGGCTACACCTTC.

V is TRBV7-2 and J is TRBJ2-3, with D possibly matching TRBD2 (5 bases). The CDR3 extends over 15 amino acids. Germline lookup yields CDR1 SGHTA and CDR2 FQGNSA. Trimming pared 6 bases from V and 0 bases from J, leaving 13 bases between. This CDR3 is CASSSSRSSTDTQYF. The CDR3 nucleotides read TGTGCCAGCAGTTCTAGCAGATCTAGCACAGATACGCAGTATTTT.

This chain joins TRBV6-1 and TRBJ1-5; perhaps TRBD1 as D (5 bases). This CDR3 has 14 amino acids. The germline gives CDR1 MNHNS, CDR2 SASEGT. V lost 4 bases and J lost 4, with 11 bases in between. The CDR3 is CASSGQSGNQPQHF. The CDR3 region has the DNA TGTGCCAGCAGTGGACAGAGTGGAAATCAGCCCCAGCATTTT.

The V call is TRBV9, the J call TRBJ2-7; either TRBD1 or TRBD2 may fit D (5 bases each). The CDR3 is 14 amino acids. CDR1 SGDLS and CDR2 YYNGEE come from the germline V gene. Trimming shortened V by 1 base and J by 7 bases, and 15 bases separated the two germline ends. CDR3 DNA: TGTGCCAGCAGCGTAAATTGGGGAGAGGGGGAGCAGTACTTC. Translating gives CASSVNWGEGEQYF.

The chain links TRBV20-1 to TRBJ1-1; D is unresolved. This CDR3 contains 10 residues. V lost 3 bases and J lost 8, with 7 bases in between. Germline CDR1 and CDR2: DFQATT and SNEGSKA (reference sequence). CDR3 amino acids: CSARQNEAFF. CDR3 DNA: TGCAGTGCTAGGCAAAACGAAGCTTTCTTT.

The gene calls are TRBV5-4 and TRBJ2-3; tentatively, D is TRBD1 or TRBD2 (5 bases each). This CDR3 has 14 residues. Trimming pared 4 bases from V and 4 bases from J, leaving 13 bases between. CDR1 is SGHNT and CDR2 is YYREEE in the germline V gene (reference sequence). The chain's CDR3 is CASSPDGASDTQYF. CDR3 sequence (DNA): TGTGCCAGCAGCCCCGACGGGGCCTCAGATACGCAGTATTTT.

The chain combines TRBV15 with TRBJ2-1; the match to TRBD2 covers 10 bases. Germline lookup yields CDR1 LNHNV and CDR2 YYDKDF (reference sequence). This CDR3 has 16 residues. The V segment lost 4 bases and the J segment 6 bases; nucleotides outside the gene matches: 9. CDR3 coding DNA: TGTGCCACCAGCACCTCCTCAGCGGGGGGGCCCAATGAGCAGTTCTTC. This gives the protein CATSTSSAGGPNEQFF. The full variable domain, its missing parts supplied by reference TRBV15 and TRBJ2-1, is DAMVIQNPRYQVTQFGKPVTLSCSQTLNHNVMYWYQQKSSQAPKLLFHYYDKDFNNEADTPDNFQSRRPNTSFCFLDIRSPGLGDTAMYLCATSTSSAGGPNEQFFGPGTRLTVL.

The chain has TRBV19 and TRBJ1-5, with 8 bases fitting TRBD1. V was clipped by 3 bases and J by 9 bases; unmatched bases: 10. CDR1 is LNHDA and CDR2 is SQIVND in the germline V gene (reference sequence). This CDR3 has 15 amino acids. CDR3 sequence reads: CASSMNGQGGRPQHF. The CDR3 DNA reads TGTGCCAGTAGTATGAACGGACAGGGCGGACGGCCCCAGCATTTT.

This clone was counted a few times. The chain uses TRBV30 and TRBJ1-1; no definite D call. Trimming took off 4 bases at V and 0 bases at J, with 3 bases between the two ends. The CDR3 length is 11 residues. Germline CDR1 reads GTSNPN; CDR2 reads SVGIG (reference sequence). The CDR3 here is CAWTLNTEAFF. As DNA, the CDR3 is TGTGCCTGGACACTGAACACTGAAGCTTTCTTT.

This sequence joins TRBV19 and TRBJ2-3, with D perhaps TRBD1 (7 bases). The germline gives CDR1 LNHDA, CDR2 SQIVND (reference sequence). V lost 6 bases and J 0 bases, leaving 10 bases between the germline ends. The CDR3 loop spans 14 amino acids. Written as DNA, the CDR3 is TGTGCCAGTAGCTCAGGGGGGAGCACAGATACGCAGTATTTT. Translating gives CASSSGGSTDTQYF.

The chain carries TRBV6-6 and TRBJ1-2; a weak D match, TRBD1 (6 bases). Between the trimmed V and J ends, which lost 6 bases and 3 bases, there was a span of 11 bases. The germline CDR1 and CDR2 sequences are MNHNY and SVGAGI (reference sequence). This CDR3 has 13 residues. CDR3 nucleotides: TGTGCCAGCAGACAGGGTGACGACTATGGCTACACCTTC. Translated: CASRQGDDYGYTF.

The chain employs TRBV7-8 and TRBJ2-1; 8 bases line up with TRBD1. V shed 5 bases, J shed 4 bases, and the junction held 7 bases outside the gene matches. Germline assignment: CDR1 SGHVS and CDR2 FQNEAQ. This CDR3 region has 15 residues. The CDR3 bases are TGTGCCAGCAGCACCGGACAGGGCCAGTACAATGAGCAGTTCTTC. Its protein is CASSTGQGQYNEQFF.

This chain uses TRBV21-1 with TRBJ2-7. TRBV21-1 is reported as a pseudogene. The CDR3 loop spans 14 amino acids. For the CDR3, the DNA is TGTGCCAGCAGCAATGGGGGACCCTCCTACGAGCAGTACTTC. Protein: CASSNGGPSYEQYF.

The gene calls are TRBV7-9 and TRBJ2-1; 10 bases are shared with TRBD2. With 3 bases clipped from V and 7 bases from J, the junction kept 9 bases outside the gene matches. Looked up from germline, CDR1 is SEHNR and CDR2 is FQNEAQ (reference sequence). CDR3 length: 16 amino acids. The chain's CDR3 is CASSFSLAGVWNEQFF. CDR3 in DNA: TGTGCCAGCAGCTTTTCCCTAGCGGGAGTGTGGAATGAGCAGTTCTTC.

This chain links TRBV28 with TRBJ2-7; D remains ambiguous. The CDR3 totals 12 residues. Germline V gene lookup returns CDR1 MDHEN and CDR2 SYDVKM. Trimming left V 2 bases short and J 4 bases short, with 6 bases between. The CDR3 sequence: CASSLGEYEQYF. CDR3 nucleotides: TGTGCCAGCAGTTTAGGAGAGTACGAGCAGTACTTC.

V usage is TRBV11-2 and J usage is TRBJ2-1, with no clear D. V shed 8 bases and J shed 7 bases, with 15 bases lying between them. Per the germline V gene, CDR1 is SGHAT and CDR2 is FQNNGV. The CDR3 length is 13 residues. The chain's CDR3 is CASGSGPANEQFF. The CDR3 DNA follows: TGTGCCAGCGGATCGGGCCCAGCAAATGAGCAGTTCTTC.